These T cell receptor beta chains were read from a single sample in a study of siplizumab effects on memory and regulatory T cells. Libraries were prepared by immunoSEQ multiplex PCR; TCRdb keeps only in-frame clonotypes and omits some of them. The table lists around 100,000 clones, nearly 95% of them singletons, with around 13% in the top ten. The sample comprised non-Treg CD4+ T cells sorted from blood. The receptors were gathered from a human donor in good health. Each CDR3 is given with its conserved first and last residue. The listing skips clone size in some rows; elsewhere it reads once, few, many or a size class.

TRBV4-1,NA,CASSPRDMLFYEQYF
TRBV7-3,NA,CASSLWVGGPQETQYF
TRBV6-5,NA,CASSYRASSTDTQYF
TRBV21-1,NA,CARSRLTSGSDEQYF
TRBV10-3,few,CAISESQSNQPQHF
TRBV27,NA,CASSPRTGAAGPQHF
TRBV7-9,NA,CASSSKGGANVLTF
TRBV7-8,NA,CASSARDNITQYF
TRBV30,NA,CACGRRIDTGELFF
TRBV7-9,once,CASSLQGPPPLHF
TRBV27,NA,CASGNSTGTFF
TRBV7-2,once,CASSNSDRPIYF
TRBV6-5,once,CASSFRQGYEQYF
TRBV2,NA,CASSELVGELFF
TRBV30,once,CALDSSGANVLTF
TRBV18,once,CASSPEGNQPQHF
TRBV29-1,NA,CSVEDLSGHSGNTIYF
TRBV7-2,NA,CASSTDRTTYEQYF
TRBV7-9,NA,CASSPIRVGETQYF
TRBV6-5,NA,CASRFQGRDGYTF
TRBV7-3,NA,CASSSGPHTEAFF
TRBV18,NA,CASSDRPSGNTIYF
TRBV4-1,NA,CASSQAREKLFF
TRBV5-1,NA,CASSLLTSGNEQYF
TRBV5-1,NA,CASSSDRDHSNQPQHF
TRBV25-1,NA,CASARDRADTQYF
TRBV4-1,NA,CASSQRVVLRGGPTETQYF
TRBV19,once,CASSILRGTAGPDTQYF
TRBV9,NA,CASSVGLQHEQFF
TRBV7-8,NA,CASSRGRQSSGNTIYF
TRBV5-6,NA,CASSFSSARGGEQFF
TRBV25-1,NA,CASSDPRTTFTSGNTIYF
TRBV7-2,once,CASSPRGNQPQHF
TRBV19,few,CASRAGTSQETQYF
TRBV30,NA,CAWSRQSGDTQYF
TRBV9,NA,CASSVVGVLGETQYF
TRBV30,few,CAWSTRNTEAFF
TRBV7-9,NA,CASSPRTGFDEQFF
TRBV6-5,NA,CASTPSDPNQPQHF
TRBV27,NA,CASRRDGTYGYTF
TRBV9,NA,CASSVAGLGTDTQYF
TRBV18,NA,CASSPPEGRSTDTQYF
TRBV4-1,NA,CASSQDTGGVNTEAFF
TRBV27,NA,CASSLGPNQPQHF
TRBV7-2,few,CASSRNSFDEQFF
TRBV19,once,CASSKRDSTGGEKLFF
TRBV28,NA,CASSFGGHYGYTF
TRBV7-8,few,CASSPTSGNTGELFF
TRBV30,NA,CAWGNRGANYGYTF
TRBV5-8,NA,CASSFRVIGANVLTF
TRBV6-5,NA,CASIPDRGGAGELFF
TRBV18,NA,CASSPQGWETQYF